The present entry profiles one T cell receptor beta chain with its context. Its antigen is not identified. The data stem from a study of CD8+ T cells in alopecia areata. Study-wide context: At a dose of 5 to 10 mg twice daily, oral tofacitinib was given to treated patients.

Overall study findings and caveats: Tofacitinib significantly brought down scalp clonality and expanded CD8+ clones among top 100. Whereas mice showed it more clearly, TCR sharing across patients was murkier, possibly because of HLA.

The trim removed 0 bases at V and 3 bases at J, leaving 6 bases unmatched. The CDR3 sequence is 16 residues long. Germline-derived CDR1 and CDR2 are SGHTA and FQGNSA. Noted treatment: oral pan-JAK inhibitor, 5-10 mg twice daily. Sequencing templates came from extracted RNA that was reverse transcribed into cDNA. Data came from immunoSEQ multiplex PCR; TCRdb stores just in-frame clones and leaves some out. The table includes fewer than 250,000 clones, under 70% detected once. The sample in question was CD4+ T cells sorted from blood, obtained at week 4, from a patient treated with tofacitinib. V and J are TRBV7-2 and TRBJ2-7, with TRBD1 matching 9 bases. The sequence was obtained from a human donor with alopecia areata. The CDR3 loop is CASSLAGGTGIYEQYF. CDR3 sequence (DNA): TGTGCCAGCAGCTTAGCTGGAGGGACAGGGATCTACGAGCAGTACTTC.